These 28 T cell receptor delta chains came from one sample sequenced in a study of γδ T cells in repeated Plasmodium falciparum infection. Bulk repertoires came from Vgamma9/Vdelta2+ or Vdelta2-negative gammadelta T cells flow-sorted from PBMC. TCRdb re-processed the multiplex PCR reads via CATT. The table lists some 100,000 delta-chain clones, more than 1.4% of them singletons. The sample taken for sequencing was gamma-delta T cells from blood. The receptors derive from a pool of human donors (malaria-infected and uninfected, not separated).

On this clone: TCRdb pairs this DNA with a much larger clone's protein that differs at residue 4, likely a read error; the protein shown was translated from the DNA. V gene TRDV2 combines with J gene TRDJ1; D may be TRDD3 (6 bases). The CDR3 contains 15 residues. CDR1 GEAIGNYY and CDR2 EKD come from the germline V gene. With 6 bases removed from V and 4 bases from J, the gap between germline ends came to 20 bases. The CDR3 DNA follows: TGTGCCTGTTACCCCCTGGGGAGCGGACGCGATAAACTCATCTTT. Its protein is CACYPLGSGRDKLIF.

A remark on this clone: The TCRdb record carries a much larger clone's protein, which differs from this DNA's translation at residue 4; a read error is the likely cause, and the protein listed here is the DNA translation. The CDR3 nucleotides read TGTGCCTGTGTCTCCGGCGCGTTTACTGGGGGCCCGAGCTCCTGGGACACCCGACAGATGTTTTTC. As protein: CACVSGAFTGGPSSWDTRQMFF. The rearrangement joins TRDV2 to TRDJ3; 8 positions agree with TRDD3. The J gene, left out of TCRdb, was set here by checking the DNA against germline. The length of the CDR3 is 22 residues. V lost 5 bases to trimming and J lost 0 bases; unmatched junction nucleotides: 20. Germline V lookup: CDR1 GEAIGNYY, CDR2 EKD.

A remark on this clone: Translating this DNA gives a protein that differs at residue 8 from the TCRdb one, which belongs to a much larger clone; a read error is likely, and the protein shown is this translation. CDR3 loop: CALGLPSHTLLGDTRIFTDKLIF. The CDR3 coding sequence is TGTGCTCTTGGGCTACCTTCCCACACCTTACTGGGGGATACGCGCATCTTCACCGATAAACTCATCTTT. J is TRDJ1 and V is TRDV1; the match to TRDD3 covers 13 bases. Per the germline V gene, CDR1 is TSWWSYY and CDR2 is QGS. The CDR3 covers 23 residues. J lost 1 base, V lost 5 bases, and 25 bases had no gene match.

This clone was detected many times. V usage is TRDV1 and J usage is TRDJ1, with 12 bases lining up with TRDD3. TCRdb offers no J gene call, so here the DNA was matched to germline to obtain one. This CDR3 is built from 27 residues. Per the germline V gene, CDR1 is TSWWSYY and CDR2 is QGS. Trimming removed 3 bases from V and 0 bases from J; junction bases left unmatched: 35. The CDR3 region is CALGDPALPNRLVLGDTVNSYTDKLIF. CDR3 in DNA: TGTGCTCTTGGGGACCCGGCGCTTCCCAACCGCCTCGTACTGGGGGATACCGTTAACTCTTACACCGATAAACTCATCTTT.

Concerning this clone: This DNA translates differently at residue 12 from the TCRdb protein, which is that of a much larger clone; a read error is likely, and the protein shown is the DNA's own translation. The CDR3 region has the DNA TGTGCCTGTGACACTTTACTGGGGGATCCCACCTCCGGCTCCTGGGACACCCGACAGATGTTTTTC. Translating gives CACDTLLGDPTSGSWDTRQMFF. This chain connects TRDV2 to TRDJ3; TRDD3 aligns across 10 bases. The J gene, not given by TCRdb, was assigned here from a germline match of the nucleotide sequence. The germline CDR1 and CDR2 sequences are GEAIGNYY and EKD. With V trimmed by 1 base and J by 0 bases, 14 bases remained unmatched. The CDR3 sequence is 22 residues long.

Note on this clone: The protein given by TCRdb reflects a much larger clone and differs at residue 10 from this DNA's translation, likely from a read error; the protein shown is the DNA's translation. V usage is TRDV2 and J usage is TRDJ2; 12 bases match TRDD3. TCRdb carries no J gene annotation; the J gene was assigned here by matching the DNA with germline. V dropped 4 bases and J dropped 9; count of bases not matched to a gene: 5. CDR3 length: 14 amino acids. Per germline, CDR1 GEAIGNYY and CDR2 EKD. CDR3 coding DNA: TGTGCCTGTGATCCACTGGGGGATACAACACAACTCTTCTTT. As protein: CACDPLGDTTQLFF.

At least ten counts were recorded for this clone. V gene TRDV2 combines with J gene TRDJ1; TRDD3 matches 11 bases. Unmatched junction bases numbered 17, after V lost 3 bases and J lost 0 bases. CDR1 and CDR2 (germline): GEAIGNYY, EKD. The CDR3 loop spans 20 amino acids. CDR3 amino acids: CACDALGDTRTLPNTDKLIF. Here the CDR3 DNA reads TGTGCCTGTGACGCTCTGGGGGATACCCGGACCCTACCGAACACCGATAAACTCATCTTT.

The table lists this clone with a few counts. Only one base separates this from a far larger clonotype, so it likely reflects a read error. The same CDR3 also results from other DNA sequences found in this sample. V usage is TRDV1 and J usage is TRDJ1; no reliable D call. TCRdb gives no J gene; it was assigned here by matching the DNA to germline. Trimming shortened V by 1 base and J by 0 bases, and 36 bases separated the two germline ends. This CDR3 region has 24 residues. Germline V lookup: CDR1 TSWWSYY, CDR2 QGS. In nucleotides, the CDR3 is TGTGCTCTTGGGGAACCCCGAACCGGAGGGCATCTCAGACTAGGGGTCCCTAACACCGATAAACTCATCTTT. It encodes CALGEPRTGGHLRLGVPNTDKLIF.

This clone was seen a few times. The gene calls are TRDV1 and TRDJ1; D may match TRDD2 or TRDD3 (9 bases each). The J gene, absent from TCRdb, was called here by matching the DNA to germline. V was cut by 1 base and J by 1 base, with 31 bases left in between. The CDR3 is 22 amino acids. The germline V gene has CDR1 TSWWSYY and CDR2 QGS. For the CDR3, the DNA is TGTGCTCTTGGGGAACGCCCGGCCTTCCTACGTACCTGGGGGATGTTCACCGATAAACTCATCTTT. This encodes CALGERPAFLRTWGMFTDKLIF.

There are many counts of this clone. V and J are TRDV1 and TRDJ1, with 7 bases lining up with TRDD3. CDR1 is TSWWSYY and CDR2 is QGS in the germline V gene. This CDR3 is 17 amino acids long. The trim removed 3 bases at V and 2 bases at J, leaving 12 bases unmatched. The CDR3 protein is CALGERPWGSKTDKLIF. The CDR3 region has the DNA TGTGCTCTTGGGGAGAGACCCTGGGGGTCAAAAACCGATAAACTCATCTTT.

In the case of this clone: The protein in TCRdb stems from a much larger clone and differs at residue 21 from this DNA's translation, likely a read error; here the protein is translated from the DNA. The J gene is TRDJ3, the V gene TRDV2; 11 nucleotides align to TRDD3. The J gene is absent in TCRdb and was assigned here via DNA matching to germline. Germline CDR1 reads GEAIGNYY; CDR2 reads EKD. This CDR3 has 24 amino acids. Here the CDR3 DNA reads TGTGCCTGTGACACACGGGAATTACTGGGGGATAATGCTTTCAGATCCTGGGACACCCGACGGATGTTTTTC. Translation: CACDTRELLGDNAFRSWDTRRMFF.

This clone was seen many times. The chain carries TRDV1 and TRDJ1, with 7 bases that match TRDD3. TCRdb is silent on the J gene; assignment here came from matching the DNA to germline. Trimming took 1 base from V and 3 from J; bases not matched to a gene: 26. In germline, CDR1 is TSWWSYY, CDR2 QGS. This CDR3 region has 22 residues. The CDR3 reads CALGEPAHPYWAPFGYADKLIF. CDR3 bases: TGTGCTCTTGGGGAACCAGCCCACCCGTACTGGGCCCCTTTCGGATACGCCGATAAACTCATCTTT.

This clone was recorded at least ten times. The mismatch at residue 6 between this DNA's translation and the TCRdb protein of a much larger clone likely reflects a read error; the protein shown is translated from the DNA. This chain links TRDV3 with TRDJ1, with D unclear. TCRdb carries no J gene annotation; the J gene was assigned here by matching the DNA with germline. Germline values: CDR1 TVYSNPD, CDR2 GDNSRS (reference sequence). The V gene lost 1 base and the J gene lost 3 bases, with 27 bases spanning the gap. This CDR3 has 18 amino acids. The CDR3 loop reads CAFMDPRSAERRADKLIF. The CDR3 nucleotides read TGTGCCTTTATGGATCCGAGGAGCGCCGAGCGCAGGGCCGATAAACTCATCTTT.

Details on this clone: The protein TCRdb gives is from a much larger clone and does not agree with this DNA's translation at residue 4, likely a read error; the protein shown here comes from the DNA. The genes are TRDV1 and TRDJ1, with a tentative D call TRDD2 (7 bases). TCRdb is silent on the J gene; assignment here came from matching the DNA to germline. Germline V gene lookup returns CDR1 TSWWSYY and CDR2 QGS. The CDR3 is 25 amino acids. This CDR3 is CALEELHPRPSLGYSNESDTDKLIF. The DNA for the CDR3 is TGTGCTCTTGAGGAACTTCACCCCCGACCTTCCTTAGGATACTCAAACGAATCAGACACCGATAAACTCATCTTT.

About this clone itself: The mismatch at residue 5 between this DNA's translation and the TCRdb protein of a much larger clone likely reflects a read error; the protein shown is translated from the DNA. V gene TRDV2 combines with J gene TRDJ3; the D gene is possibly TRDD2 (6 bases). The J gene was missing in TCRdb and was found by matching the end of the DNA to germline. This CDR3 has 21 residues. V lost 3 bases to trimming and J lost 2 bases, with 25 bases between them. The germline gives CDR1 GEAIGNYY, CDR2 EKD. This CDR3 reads CACDAFHLTGGFAWDTRQMFF. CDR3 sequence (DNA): TGTGCCTGTGACGCCTTCCATCTGACTGGTGGGTTCGCCTGGGACACCCGACAGATGTTTTTC.

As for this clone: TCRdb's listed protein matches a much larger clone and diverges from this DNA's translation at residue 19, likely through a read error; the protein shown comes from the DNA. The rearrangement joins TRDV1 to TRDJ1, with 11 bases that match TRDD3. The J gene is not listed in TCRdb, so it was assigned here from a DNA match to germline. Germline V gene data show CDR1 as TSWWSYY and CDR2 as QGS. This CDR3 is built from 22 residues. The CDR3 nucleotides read TGTGCTCTTGGGGCTCTAGTGTCCCCACCATACTGGGGGATAGATGGCGCCGATAGACTCATCTTT. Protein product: CALGALVSPPYWGIDGADRLIF.

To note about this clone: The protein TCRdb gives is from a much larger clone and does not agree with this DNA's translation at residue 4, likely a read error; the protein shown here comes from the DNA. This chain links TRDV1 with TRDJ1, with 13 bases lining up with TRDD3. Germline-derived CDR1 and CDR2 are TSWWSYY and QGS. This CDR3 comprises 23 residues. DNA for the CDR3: TGTGCTCTTAGGGAAAGGGGCATGACTTTCACTGGGGGATACGCGGTGTACACCGATAAACTCATCTTT. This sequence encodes CALRERGMTFTGGYAVYTDKLIF.

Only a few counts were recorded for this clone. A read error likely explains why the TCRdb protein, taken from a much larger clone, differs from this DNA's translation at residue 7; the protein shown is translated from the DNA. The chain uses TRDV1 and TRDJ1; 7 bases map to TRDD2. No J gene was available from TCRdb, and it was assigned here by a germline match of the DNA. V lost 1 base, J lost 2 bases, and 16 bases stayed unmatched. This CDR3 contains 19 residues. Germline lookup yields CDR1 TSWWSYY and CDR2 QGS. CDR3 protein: CALGEPKIPTEIGTDKLIF. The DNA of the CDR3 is TGTGCTCTTGGGGAACCGAAGATTCCTACAGAGATTGGGACCGATAAACTCATCTTT.

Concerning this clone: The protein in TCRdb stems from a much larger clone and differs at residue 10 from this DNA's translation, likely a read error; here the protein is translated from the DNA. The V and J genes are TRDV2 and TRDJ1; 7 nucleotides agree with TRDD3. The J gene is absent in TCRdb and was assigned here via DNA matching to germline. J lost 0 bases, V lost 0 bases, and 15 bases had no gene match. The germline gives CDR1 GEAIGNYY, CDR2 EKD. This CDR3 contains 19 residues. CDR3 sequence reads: CACDTVGGGDVGYTDKLIF. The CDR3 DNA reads TGTGCCTGTGACACCGTAGGTGGGGGAGACGTGGGGTACACCGATAAACTCATCTTT.

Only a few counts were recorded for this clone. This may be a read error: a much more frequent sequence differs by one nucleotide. The CDR3 nucleotides read TGTGCTCTTGGGGAACCCCCGCTCATCCGCCTACAACAGGGGGATAGGGAACTCATCTTT. Translating it yields CALGEPPLIRLQQGDRELIF. V is TRDV1 and J is TRDJ1; TRDD3 matches at 8 bases. TCRdb does not report a J gene; here it was assigned by matching the DNA to germline references. J was trimmed by 9 bases and V by 1 base; bases with no gene match: 25. The CDR3 consists of 20 residues. CDR1 and CDR2 from the germline V gene are TSWWSYY and QGS.

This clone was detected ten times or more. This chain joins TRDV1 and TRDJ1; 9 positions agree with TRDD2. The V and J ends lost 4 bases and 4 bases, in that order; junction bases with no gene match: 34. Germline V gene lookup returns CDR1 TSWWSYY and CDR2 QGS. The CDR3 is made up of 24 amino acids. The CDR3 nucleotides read TGTGCTCTTGGGGGGCCTTCCTACGGGTCGGCCGATTTAGTCGTTTTAGTGCACGGCGATAAACTCATCTTT. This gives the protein CALGGPSYGSADLVVLVHGDKLIF.

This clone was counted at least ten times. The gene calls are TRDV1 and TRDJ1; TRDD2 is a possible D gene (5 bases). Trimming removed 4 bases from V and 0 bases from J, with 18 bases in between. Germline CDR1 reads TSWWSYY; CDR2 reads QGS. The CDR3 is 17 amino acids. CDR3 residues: CALGGPTCGFYTDKLIF. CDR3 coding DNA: TGTGCTCTTGGGGGACCTACGTGCGGATTCTACACCGATAAACTCATCTTT.

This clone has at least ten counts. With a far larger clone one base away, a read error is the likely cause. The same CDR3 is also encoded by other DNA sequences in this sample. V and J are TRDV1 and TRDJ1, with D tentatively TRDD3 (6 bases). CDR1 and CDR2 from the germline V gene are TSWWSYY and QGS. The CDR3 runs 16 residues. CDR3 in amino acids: CALGIRPVRNGDKLIF. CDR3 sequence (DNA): TGTGCCCTTGGGATAAGACCCGTTAGGAACGGCGATAAACTCATCTTT.

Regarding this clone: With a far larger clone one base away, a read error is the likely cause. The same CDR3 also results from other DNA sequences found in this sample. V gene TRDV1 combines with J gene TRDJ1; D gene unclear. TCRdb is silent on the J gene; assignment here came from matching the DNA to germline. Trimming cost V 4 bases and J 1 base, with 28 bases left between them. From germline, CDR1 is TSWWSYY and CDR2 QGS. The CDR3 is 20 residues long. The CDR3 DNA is TGTGCTCTTGGGGGGCACCGGAGAAGGGCTCGCCCGCTAACCACCGATAAACTCATCTTT. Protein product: CALGGHRRRARPLTTDKLIF.

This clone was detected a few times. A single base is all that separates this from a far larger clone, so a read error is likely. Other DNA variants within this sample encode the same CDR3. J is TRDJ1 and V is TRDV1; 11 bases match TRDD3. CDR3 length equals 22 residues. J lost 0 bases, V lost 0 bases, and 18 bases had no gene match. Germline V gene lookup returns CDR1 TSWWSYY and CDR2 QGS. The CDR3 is CALGELRPILGDTRTNTDKLIF. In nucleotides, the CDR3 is TGTGCTCTTGGGGAACTAAGACCCATTCTGGGGGATACCCGCACTAACACCGATAAACTCATCTTT.

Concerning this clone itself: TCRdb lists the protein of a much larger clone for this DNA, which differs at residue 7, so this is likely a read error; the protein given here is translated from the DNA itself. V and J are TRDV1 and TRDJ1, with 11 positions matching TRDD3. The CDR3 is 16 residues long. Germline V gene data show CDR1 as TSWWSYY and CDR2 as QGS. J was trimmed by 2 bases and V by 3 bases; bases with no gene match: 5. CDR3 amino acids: CALGELHWGITDKLIF. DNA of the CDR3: TGTGCTCTTGGGGAGCTCCACTGGGGGATAACCGATAAACTCATCTTT.

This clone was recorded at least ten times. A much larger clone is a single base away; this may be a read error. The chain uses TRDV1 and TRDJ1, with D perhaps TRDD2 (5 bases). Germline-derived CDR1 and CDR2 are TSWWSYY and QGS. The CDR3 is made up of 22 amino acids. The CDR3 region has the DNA TGTGCTCTTGGGGGCTACCACCGCCCTACGTACGATTGGACGGGCGCCACCAATAAACTCATCTTT. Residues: CALGGYHRPTYDWTGATNKLIF.

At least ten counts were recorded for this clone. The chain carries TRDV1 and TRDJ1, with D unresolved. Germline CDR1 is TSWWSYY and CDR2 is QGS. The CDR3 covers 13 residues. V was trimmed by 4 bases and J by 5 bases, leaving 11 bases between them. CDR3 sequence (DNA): TGTGCTCTTGGGGGCCGTCCCCTGGATAAACTCATCTTT. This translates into CALGGRPLDKLIF.